This TCR beta chain was recorded in a study of identical twins. V dropped 6 bases and J dropped 4; count of bases not matched to a gene: 9. The CDR3 length is 15 residues. The germline CDR1 and CDR2 sequences are MNHNS and SASEGT. Worth noting for this clonotype: Its antigen is undetermined.

TCRdb re-analysed the 5' RACE reads in MiXCR, keeping a single row per CDR3 protein. Of about 210,000 distinct CDR3 sequences listed, 9.4% are singletons. Notes on the study in general: Diverse VJ usage suggested most zero-insertion clonotypes were not invariant T cells. Surplus twin overlap in beta out-of-frame sequences was less pronounced.

The V gene is TRBV6-1, the J gene TRBJ2-1, with 7 bases identical to TRBD2. The TCR comes from a woman under 30 in good health. Sequenced sample: memory (CD45RO+) T cells sorted from blood. The CDR3 sequence is CASRPSGAGYNEQFF. The CDR3 DNA reads TGTGCCAGCAGACCAAGCGGGGCGGGGTACAATGAGCAGTTCTTC.